A single sample is the source of the 10 T cell receptor beta chains below, sequenced in a study of T-cell reconstitution after alpha-beta-depleted transplantation in children. During its preparation, the TCRbeta library received unique molecular identifiers. TCRdb ran MiXCR on the PCR reads and lists one entry per CDR3 protein. The sample yields more than 200,000 distinct CDR3 sequences, 9.7% seen once. The sequenced sample was PBMCs from the stem cell graft donor, obtained from the stem cell graft. Receptors were obtained from a human donor who donated a stem cell graft to a child with SCID.

This clonotype was counted ten times or more. This chain links TRBV20-1 with TRBJ1-2; 8 nucleotides match TRBD1. The trim removed 3 bases at V and 4 bases at J, leaving 7 bases unmatched. This CDR3 contains 14 residues. CDR1 is DFQATT, CDR2 SNEGSKA, per germline (reference sequence). For the CDR3, the DNA is TGCAGTGCTAGGACAGGGGATATGAGCTATGGCTACACCTTC. Its translation: CSARTGDMSYGYTF.

Ten or more counts support this clonotype. The rearrangement joins TRBV4-1 to TRBJ1-1, with D hard to call. V lost 4 bases to trimming and J lost 0 bases, with 15 bases between them. There are 16 residues in the CDR3. CDR1 is MGHRA and CDR2 is YSYEKL in the germline V gene. The DNA of the CDR3 is TGCGCCAGCAGCCCCCTCAGAGAAGGATTGAACACTGAAGCTTTCTTT. The encoded protein is CASSPLREGLNTEAFF.

This clonotype was picked up many times. The chain carries TRBV12-3 or TRBV12-4 and TRBJ2-2, with 9 bases lining up with TRBD1. V dropped 6 bases and J dropped 6; count of bases not matched to a gene: 11. The CDR3 has 16 amino acids. CDR3: CASSNDRGNTAGELFF. The CDR3 bases are TGTGCCAGCAGCAACGACAGGGGGAACACGGCCGGGGAGCTGTTTTTT.

This clonotype occurred a few times. The chain couples TRBV5-5 to TRBJ1-5; the D gene is possibly TRBD1 (6 bases). The germline V gene has CDR1 SGHKS and CDR2 YYEKEE (reference sequence). V was clipped by 0 bases and J by 1 base, with 17 bases between them. The CDR3 covers 18 residues. CDR3 sequence reads: CASSLVGITGKSNQPQHF. Written as DNA, the CDR3 is TGTGCCAGCAGCTTGGTGGGGATTACAGGGAAGAGCAATCAGCCCCAGCATTTT.

This clonotype was counted a few times. CDR3 DNA: TGTGCCAGCAGTTTATGGACAGGGGATAATGAGCAGTTCTTC. Its translation: CASSLWTGDNEQFF. The chain has TRBV28 and TRBJ2-1; 8 positions match TRBD1. The CDR3 is made up of 14 amino acids. Germline V gene data show CDR1 as MDHEN and CDR2 as SYDVKM. Trimming cost V 0 bases and J 7 bases; bases outside gene matches: 2.

At least ten counts were recorded for this clonotype. At one of its ends the junction is not consistent with the germline gene, which may arise from a read error. CDR3 DNA sequence: TGTGCCAGCAGTTTAGGTACTAGCGGTTACGAGCAGTACTTC. Its protein product is CASSLGTSGYEQYF. The chain links TRBV5-1 to TRBJ2-7; 8 nucleotides line up with TRBD2. This CDR3 is built from 14 residues. Looked up from germline, CDR1 is SGHRS and CDR2 is YFSETQ.

This clonotype showed up many times. The gene calls are TRBV5-1 and TRBJ2-5; D tentatively reads TRBD1 or TRBD2 (6 bases each). This CDR3 region has 14 residues. V was trimmed by 4 bases and J by 2 bases, leaving 12 bases between them. CDR1 is SGHRS, CDR2 YFSETQ, per germline. CDR3 region: CASSRGTKQETQYF. The CDR3, as DNA: TGCGCCAGCAGCCGCGGGACAAAGCAAGAGACCCAGTACTTC.

The table lists this clonotype with many counts. The gene calls are TRBV27 and TRBJ2-2; 7 bases are a match to TRBD2. This CDR3 contains 15 residues. Germline-derived CDR1 and CDR2 are MNHEY and SMNVEV (reference sequence). V lost 4 bases to trimming and J lost 4 bases; unmatched junction nucleotides: 6. The CDR3 region has the DNA TGTGCCAGCAGTTGGAGGGGAGGGCCCACCGGGGAGCTGTTTTTT. Translation gives CASSWRGGPTGELFF.

Ten or more counts support this clonotype. V and J are TRBV20-1 and TRBJ2-7; 11 nucleotides align to TRBD2. Trimming cost V 6 bases and J 5 bases; bases outside gene matches: 3. This CDR3 region has 12 residues. Germline V gene data show CDR1 as DFQATT and CDR2 as SNEGSKA (reference sequence). CDR3 nucleotides: TGCAGTGCACTGGGACTAGCGGACGAGCAGTACTTC. It translates to CSALGLADEQYF.

This clonotype was seen more than once but under ten times. This chain links TRBV30 with TRBJ2-2; tentatively, D is TRBD1 (6 bases). Germline CDR1 and CDR2: GTSNPN and SVGIG (reference sequence). V lost 4 bases to trimming and J lost 1 base, with 7 bases between them. This CDR3 spans 13 amino acids. CDR3 amino acids: CAWKGQNTGELFF. As DNA, the CDR3 is TGTGCCTGGAAGGGACAGAACACCGGGGAGCTGTTTTTT.